The source of this TCR beta chain is a study of cytomegalovirus exposure and HLA in healthy donors. Turning to the study itself: HLA-typed donors were the source of approximately 88 million unique TCRs held in an early data release.

Broader study findings: High sensitivity and specificity were reportedly achieved when the classifier diagnosed cytomegalovirus status.

With 60 Vbeta and 13 Jbeta primers, the PCR was carried out. The assay was immunoSEQ multiplex PCR, and TCRdb's table has in-frame clones only and misses some. The table lists about 110,000 clones, approximately 79% of them singletons, with about 6.8% in the top ten. The V end lost 8 bases, the J end lost 0 bases, and 12 bases lay between the germline ends. The V gene's germline CDR1 is MGHDK and CDR2 SYGVNS. This CDR3 region has 14 residues. The table lists this clone with a few counts. The target antigen is unknown. The material sequenced was PBMCs. The J gene is TRBJ2-3, the V gene TRBV25-1, with D tentatively TRBD1 (6 bases). This sequence was found in a young man in good health and CMV-seropositive. The CDR3 loop reads CASRDTSSTDTQYF. The CDR3, as DNA: TGTGCCAGCCGGGACACATCTAGCACAGATACGCAGTATTTT.